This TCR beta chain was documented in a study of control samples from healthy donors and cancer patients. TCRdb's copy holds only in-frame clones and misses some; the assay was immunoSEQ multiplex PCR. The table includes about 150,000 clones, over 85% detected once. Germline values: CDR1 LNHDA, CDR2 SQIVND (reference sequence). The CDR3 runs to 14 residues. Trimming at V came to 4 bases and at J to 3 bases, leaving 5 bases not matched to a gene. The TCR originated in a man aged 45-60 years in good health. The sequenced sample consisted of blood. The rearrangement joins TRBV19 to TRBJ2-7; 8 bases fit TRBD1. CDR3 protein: CASSRTGNGYEQYF. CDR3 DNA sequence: TGTGCCAGTAGTAGGACAGGGAATGGCTACGAGCAGTACTTC.